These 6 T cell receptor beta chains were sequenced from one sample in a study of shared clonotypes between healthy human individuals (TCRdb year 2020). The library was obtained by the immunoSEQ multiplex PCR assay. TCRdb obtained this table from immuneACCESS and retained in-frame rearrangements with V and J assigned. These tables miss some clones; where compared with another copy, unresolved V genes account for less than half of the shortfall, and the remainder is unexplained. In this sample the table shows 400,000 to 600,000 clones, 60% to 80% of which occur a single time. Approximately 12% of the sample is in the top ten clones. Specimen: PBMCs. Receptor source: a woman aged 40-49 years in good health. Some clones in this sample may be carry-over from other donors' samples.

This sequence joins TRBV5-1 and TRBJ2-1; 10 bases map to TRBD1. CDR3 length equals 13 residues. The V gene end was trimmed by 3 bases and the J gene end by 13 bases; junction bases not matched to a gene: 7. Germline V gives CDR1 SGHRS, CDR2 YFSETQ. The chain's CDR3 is CASSSTGQGDQFF. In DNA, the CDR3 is TGCGCCAGCAGCTCAACCGGACAGGGGGATCAGTTCTTC.

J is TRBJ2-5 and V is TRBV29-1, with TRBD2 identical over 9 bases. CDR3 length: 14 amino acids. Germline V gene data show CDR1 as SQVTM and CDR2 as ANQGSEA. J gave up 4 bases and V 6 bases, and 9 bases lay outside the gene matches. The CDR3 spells CSVRLAEGGETQYF. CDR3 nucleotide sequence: TGCAGCGTACGACTAGCGGAGGGGGGAGAGACCCAGTACTTC.

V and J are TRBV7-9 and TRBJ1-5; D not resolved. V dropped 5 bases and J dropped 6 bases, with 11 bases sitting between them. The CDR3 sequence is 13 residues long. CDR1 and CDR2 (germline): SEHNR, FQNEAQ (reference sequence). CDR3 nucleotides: TGTGCCAGCAGCCGAGTAATAGGTCAGCCCCAGCATTTT. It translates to CASSRVIGQPQHF.

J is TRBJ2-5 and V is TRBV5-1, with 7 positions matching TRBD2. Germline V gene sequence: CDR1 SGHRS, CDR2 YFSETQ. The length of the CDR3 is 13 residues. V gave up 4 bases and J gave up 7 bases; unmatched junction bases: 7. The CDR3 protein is CASSASGTGTQYF. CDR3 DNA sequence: TGCGCCAGCAGCGCAAGCGGGACGGGGACCCAGTACTTC.

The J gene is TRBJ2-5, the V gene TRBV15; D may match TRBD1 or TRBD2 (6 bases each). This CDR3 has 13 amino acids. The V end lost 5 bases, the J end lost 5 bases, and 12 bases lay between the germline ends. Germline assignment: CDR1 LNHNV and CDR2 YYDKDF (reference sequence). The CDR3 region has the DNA TGTGCCACCAGCGCCCAGGGGAGGGAGACCCAGTACTTC. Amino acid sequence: CATSAQGRETQYF.

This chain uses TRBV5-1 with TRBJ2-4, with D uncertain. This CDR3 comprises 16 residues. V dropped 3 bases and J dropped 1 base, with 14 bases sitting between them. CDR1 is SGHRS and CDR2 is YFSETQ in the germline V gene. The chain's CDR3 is CASSSDLGGAKNIQYF. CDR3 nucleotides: TGCGCCAGCAGCTCAGACTTGGGTGGGGCCAAAAACATTCAGTACTTC.